Detailed here is one TCR beta chain. Its antigen is not identified. This sample is part of a study of cytomegalovirus exposure and HLA in healthy donors. Study conclusions and caveats: Later genetic work tied a missense DCLRE1C variant to beta-chain V and J trimming. It was fewer than 200 TCR beta chains that were listed as cytomegalovirus-associated. Researchers reported from a later analysis that most CMV-associated TCR beta chains appeared HLA-restricted. The authors reported that TCR beta sequences could predict HLA-A and HLA-B alleles. These predictions were accurate for most subjects in the first cohort.

PCR employed 60 Vbeta and 13 Jbeta primers. The table came from immunoSEQ multiplex PCR; TCRdb's copy has only in-frame clones and leaves some out. The sample yields 250,000 to 300,000 clones, about nine tenths seen once. This receptor was identified in a girl aged 2-10 years in good health and CMV-seronegative. Sequenced: PBMCs.

The DNA of the CDR3 is TGTGCCAGCAGCCTCTCCCCGAGACTAGCGGGCAATGAGCAGTTCTTC. Encoded protein: CASSLSPRLAGNEQFF. This chain connects TRBV5-4 to TRBJ2-1; TRBD2 aligns across 10 bases. V was pared by 4 bases and J by 6 bases, with 10 bases of the junction left unmatched. Germline loops: CDR1 SGHNT, CDR2 YYREEE (reference sequence). This CDR3 comprises 16 residues.